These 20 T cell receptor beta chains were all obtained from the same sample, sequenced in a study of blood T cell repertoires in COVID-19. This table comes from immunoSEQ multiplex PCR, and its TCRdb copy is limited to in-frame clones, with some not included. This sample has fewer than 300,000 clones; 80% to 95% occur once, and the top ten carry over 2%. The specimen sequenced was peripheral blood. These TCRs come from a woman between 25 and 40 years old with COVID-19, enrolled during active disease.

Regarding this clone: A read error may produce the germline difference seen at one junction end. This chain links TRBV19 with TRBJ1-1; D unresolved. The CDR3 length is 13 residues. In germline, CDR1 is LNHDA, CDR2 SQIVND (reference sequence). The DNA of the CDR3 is TGTGCCAGTAGTCTCGGGGTGAAAACTGAAGCTTTCTTT. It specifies CASSLGVKTEAFF.

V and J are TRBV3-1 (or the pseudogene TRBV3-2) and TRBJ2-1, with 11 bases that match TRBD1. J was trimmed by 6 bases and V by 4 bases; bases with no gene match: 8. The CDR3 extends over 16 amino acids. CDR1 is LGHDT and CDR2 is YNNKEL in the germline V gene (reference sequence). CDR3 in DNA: TGTGCCAGCAGCCGCAGTTCCGGGACAGGGGGCAATGAGCAGTTCTTC. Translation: CASSRSSGTGGNEQFF.

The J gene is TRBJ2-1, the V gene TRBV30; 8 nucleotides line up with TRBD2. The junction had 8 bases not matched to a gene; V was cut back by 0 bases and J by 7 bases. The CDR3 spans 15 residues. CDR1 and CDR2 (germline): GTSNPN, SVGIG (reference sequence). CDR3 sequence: CAWSVRRLAGNEQFF. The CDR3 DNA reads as TGTGCCTGGAGTGTACGTCGGCTAGCGGGTAATGAGCAGTTCTTC.

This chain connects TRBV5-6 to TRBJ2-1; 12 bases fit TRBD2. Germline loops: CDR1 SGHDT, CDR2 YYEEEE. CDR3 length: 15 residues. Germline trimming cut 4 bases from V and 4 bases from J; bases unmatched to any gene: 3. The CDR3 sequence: CASSPGLAGYNEQFF. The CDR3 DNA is TGTGCCAGCAGCCCCGGACTAGCGGGATACAATGAGCAGTTCTTC. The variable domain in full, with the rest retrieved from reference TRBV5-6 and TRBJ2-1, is DAGVTQSPTHLIKTRGQQVTLRCSPKSGHDTVSWYQQALGQGPQFIFQYYEEEERQRGNFPDRFSGHQFPNYSSELNVNALLLGDSALYLCASSPGLAGYNEQFFGPGTRLTVL.

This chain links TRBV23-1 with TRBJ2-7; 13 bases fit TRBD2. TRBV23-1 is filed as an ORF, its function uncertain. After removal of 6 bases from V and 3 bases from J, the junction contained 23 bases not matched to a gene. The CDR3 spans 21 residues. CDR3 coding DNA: TGCGCCAGCAGCCGTCTACTGGGGGACACGGGACTAGCGGGGCGACTCTACGAGCAGTACTTC. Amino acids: CASSRLLGDTGLAGRLYEQYF.

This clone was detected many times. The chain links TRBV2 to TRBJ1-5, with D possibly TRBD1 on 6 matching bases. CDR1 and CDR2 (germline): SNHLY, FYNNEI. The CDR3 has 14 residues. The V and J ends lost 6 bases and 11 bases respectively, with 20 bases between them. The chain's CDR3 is CASRRIWTAATQHF. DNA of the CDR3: TGTGCCAGCAGACGCATTTGGACAGCCGCAACCCAGCATTTT.

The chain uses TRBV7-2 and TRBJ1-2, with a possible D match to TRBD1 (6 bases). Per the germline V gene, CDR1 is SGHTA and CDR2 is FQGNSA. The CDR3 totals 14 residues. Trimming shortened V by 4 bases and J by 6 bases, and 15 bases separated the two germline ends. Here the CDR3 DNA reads TGTGCCAGCAGCTCTCCAGGGGTGACTAATGGCTACACCTTC. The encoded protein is CASSSPGVTNGYTF.

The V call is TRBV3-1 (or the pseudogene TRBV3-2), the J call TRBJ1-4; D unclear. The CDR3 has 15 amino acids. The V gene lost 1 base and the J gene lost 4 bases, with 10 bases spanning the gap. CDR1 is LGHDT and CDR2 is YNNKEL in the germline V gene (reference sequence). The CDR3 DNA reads TGTGCCAGCAGCCAAGTTTTACAGAGTAATGAAAAACTGTTTTTT. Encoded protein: CASSQVLQSNEKLFF.

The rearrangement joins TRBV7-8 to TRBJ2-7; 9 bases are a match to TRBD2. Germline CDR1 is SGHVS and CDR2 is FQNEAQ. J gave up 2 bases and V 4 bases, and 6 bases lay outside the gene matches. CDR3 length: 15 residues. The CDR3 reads CASSSVAGETYEQYF. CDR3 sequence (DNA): TGTGCCAGCAGCTCCGTAGCGGGAGAAACCTACGAGCAGTACTTC.

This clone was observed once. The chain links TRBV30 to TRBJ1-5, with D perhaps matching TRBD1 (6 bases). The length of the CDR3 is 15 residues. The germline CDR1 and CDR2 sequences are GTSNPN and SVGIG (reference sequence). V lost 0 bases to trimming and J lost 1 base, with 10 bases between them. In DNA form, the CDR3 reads TGTGCCTGGAGTGTAGAGCAGGGGAGCAATCAGCCCCAGCATTTT. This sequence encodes CAWSVEQGSNQPQHF.

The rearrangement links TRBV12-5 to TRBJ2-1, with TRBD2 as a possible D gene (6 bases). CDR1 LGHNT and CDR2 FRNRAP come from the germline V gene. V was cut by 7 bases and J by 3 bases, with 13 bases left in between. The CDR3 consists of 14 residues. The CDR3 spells CASDGTPRYNEQFF. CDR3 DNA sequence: TGTGCTAGTGATGGGACTCCGCGCTACAATGAGCAGTTCTTC.

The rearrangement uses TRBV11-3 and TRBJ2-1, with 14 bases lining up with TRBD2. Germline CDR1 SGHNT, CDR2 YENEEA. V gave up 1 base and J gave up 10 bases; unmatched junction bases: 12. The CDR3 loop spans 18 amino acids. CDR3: CASSLGLGFGTSGSEQFF. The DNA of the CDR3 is TGTGCCAGCAGCTTAGGGCTGGGTTTTGGGACTAGCGGGAGCGAGCAGTTCTTC.

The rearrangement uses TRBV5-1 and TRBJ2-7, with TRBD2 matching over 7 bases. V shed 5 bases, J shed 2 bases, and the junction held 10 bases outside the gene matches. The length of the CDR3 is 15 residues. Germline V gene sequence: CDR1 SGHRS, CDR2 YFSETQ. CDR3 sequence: CASRVGGGDPYEQYF. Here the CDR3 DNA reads TGCGCCAGCAGAGTTGGGGGAGGGGACCCCTACGAGCAGTACTTC. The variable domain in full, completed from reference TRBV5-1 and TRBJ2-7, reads KAGVTQTPRYLIKTRGQQVTLSCSPISGHRSVSWYQQTPGQGLQFLFEYFSETQRNKGNFPGRFSGRQFSNSRSEMNVSTLELGDSALYLCASRVGGGDPYEQYFGPGTRLTVT.

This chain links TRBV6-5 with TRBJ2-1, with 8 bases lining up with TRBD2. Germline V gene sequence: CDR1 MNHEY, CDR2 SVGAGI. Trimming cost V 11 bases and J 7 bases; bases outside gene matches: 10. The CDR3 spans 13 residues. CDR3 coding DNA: TGTGCCTCAAGCGGGAGTAACGAGAATGAGCAGTTCTTC. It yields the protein CASSGSNENEQFF.

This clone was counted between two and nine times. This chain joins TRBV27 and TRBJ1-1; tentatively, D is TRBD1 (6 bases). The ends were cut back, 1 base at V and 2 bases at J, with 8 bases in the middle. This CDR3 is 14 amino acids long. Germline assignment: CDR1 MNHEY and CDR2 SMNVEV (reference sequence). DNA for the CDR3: TGTGCCAGCAGTTTATATGGGACAAACACTGAAGCTTTCTTT. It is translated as CASSLYGTNTEAFF.

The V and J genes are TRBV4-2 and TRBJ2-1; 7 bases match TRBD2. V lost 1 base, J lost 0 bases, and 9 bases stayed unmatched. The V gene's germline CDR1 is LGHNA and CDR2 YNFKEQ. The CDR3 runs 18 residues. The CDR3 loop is CASSQAVGGSNSYNEQFF. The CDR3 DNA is TGTGCCAGCAGCCAAGCTGTGGGCGGGAGTAACTCCTACAATGAGCAGTTCTTC.

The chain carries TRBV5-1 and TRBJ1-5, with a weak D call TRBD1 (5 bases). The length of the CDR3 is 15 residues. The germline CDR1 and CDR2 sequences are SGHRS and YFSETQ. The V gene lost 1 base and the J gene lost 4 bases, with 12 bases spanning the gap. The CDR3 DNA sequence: TGCGCCAGCAGCTTGTTACCCGCAGGGAATCAGCCCCAGCATTTT. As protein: CASSLLPAGNQPQHF.

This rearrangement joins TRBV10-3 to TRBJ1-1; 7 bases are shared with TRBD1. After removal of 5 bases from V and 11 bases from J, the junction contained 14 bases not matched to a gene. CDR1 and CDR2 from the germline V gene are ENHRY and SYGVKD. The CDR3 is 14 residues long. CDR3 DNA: TGTGCCATCAGTCCGACTCGGGACAGTTCCTGGGCTTTCTTT. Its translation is CAISPTRDSSWAFF.

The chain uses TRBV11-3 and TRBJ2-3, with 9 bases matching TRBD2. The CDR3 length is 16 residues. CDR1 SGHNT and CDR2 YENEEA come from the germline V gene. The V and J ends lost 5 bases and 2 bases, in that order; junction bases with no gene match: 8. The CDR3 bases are TGTGCCAGCAGCGACCGGACTAGCGAACCCACAGATACGCAGTATTTT. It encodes CASSDRTSEPTDTQYF.

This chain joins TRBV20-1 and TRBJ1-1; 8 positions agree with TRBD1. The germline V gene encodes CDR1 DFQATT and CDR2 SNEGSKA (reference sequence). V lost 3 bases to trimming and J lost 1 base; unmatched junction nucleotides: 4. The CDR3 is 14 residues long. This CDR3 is CSASGQGPNTEAFF. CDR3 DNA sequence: TGCAGTGCTAGTGGACAGGGCCCGAACACTGAAGCTTTCTTT.